This T cell receptor (beta chain) was sequenced for a study of STAT5B mutations in CD4+ large granular lymphocyte leukemia. Sequencing was at survey level. Only in-frame clones appear in the TCRdb table, and some are missing; sequencing was by immunoSEQ multiplex PCR. Of approximately 32,000 clones detected, approximately 88% appear once; the ten largest clones hold 0.97%. The CDR3 is made up of 13 amino acids. Germline CDR1 is MNHEY and CDR2 is SVGAGI. The V segment lost 6 bases and the J segment 6 bases; nucleotides outside the gene matches: 5. Sequencing was carried out using CD4+ T cells from blood buffy coats. The clonotype was recovered from a human donor in good health. The chain links TRBV6-5 to TRBJ1-5; 7 bases match TRBD1. CDR3 bases: TGTGCCAGCAGATCTACAGGGGTTCAGCCCCAGCATTTT. It encodes CASRSTGVQPQHF.